The present entry profiles one T cell receptor (beta chain) with its context. Its antigen remains unidentified. From germline, CDR1 is LNHDA and CDR2 SQIVND (reference sequence). V lost 5 bases and J 4 bases, leaving 17 bases between the germline ends. This CDR3 region has 15 residues. The data were obtained in a study of pediatric ulcerative colitis. General study findings and limits: Two patients' blood samples yielded substantially fewer templates. Repertoires came from total lymphocyte DNA, so rare subsets like regulatory T cells may be missed.

Here immunoSEQ multiplex PCR was the method, and the copy in TCRdb shows in-frame clones only, minus some. The sample yields 11,000 to 15,000 clones, 85% to 90% seen once. The material sequenced was blood. The chain has TRBV19 and TRBJ1-1, with no clear D. The source is a boy under 18 with moderate ulcerative colitis. CDR3 coding DNA: TGTGCCAGTAGTCCCACAATAATTGGGAGCACTGAAGCTTTCTTT. Protein: CASSPTIIGSTEAFF.